These 17 T cell receptor beta chains were sequenced from one sample in a study of blood T cell repertoires in COVID-19. The table came from immunoSEQ multiplex PCR; TCRdb's copy has only in-frame clones and leaves some out. The sample has around 240,000 clones; about 80% are singletons. The sample taken for sequencing was peripheral blood. Source of these receptors: a woman between 50 and 59 years old with acute or convalescent COVID-19.

This chain links TRBV6-6 with TRBJ2-2; a possible D gene is TRBD2 (5 bases). Trimming left V 3 bases short and J 4 bases short, with 12 bases between. In germline, CDR1 is MNHNY, CDR2 SVGAGI (reference sequence). CDR3 length equals 15 residues. The chain's CDR3 is CASSYSDSVTGELFF. Written as DNA, the CDR3 is TGTGCCAGCAGTTATTCGGACTCTGTCACCGGGGAGCTGTTTTTT.

This clone was recorded only once. V is TRBV5-1 and J is TRBJ2-1, with 7 nucleotides matching TRBD1. Per germline, CDR1 SGHRS and CDR2 YFSETQ. This CDR3 is 14 amino acids long. With 0 bases clipped from V and 7 bases from J, the junction kept 4 bases outside the gene matches. The CDR3: CASSLGTGKNEQFF. The CDR3 DNA sequence: TGCGCCAGCAGCTTGGGGACAGGAAAAAATGAGCAGTTCTTC. Full variable domain (outside the CDR3, taken from reference TRBV5-1 and TRBJ2-1): KAGVTQTPRYLIKTRGQQVTLSCSPISGHRSVSWYQQTPGQGLQFLFEYFSETQRNKGNFPGRFSGRQFSNSRSEMNVSTLELGDSALYLCASSLGTGKNEQFFGPGTRLTVL.

The V gene is TRBV4-2, the J gene TRBJ2-3; D gene unclear. CDR3 length: 16 amino acids. CDR1 is LGHNA, CDR2 YNFKEQ, per germline. The ends were cut back, 1 base at V and 1 base at J, with 12 bases in the middle. The CDR3 here is CASSQGPAPGTDTQYF. The DNA of the CDR3 is TGTGCCAGCAGCCAAGGCCCCGCGCCGGGCACAGATACGCAGTATTTT.

This sequence joins TRBV28 and TRBJ2-1, with 9 positions matching TRBD2. V shed 3 bases, J shed 5 bases, and the junction held 11 bases outside the gene matches. The CDR3 contains 17 residues. CDR1 is MDHEN and CDR2 is SYDVKM in the germline V gene. CDR3 DNA: TGTGCCAGCAGTTTGGCTAGCGGGACGCTGCGTAACAATGAGCAGTTCTTC. Its protein product is CASSLASGTLRNNEQFF.

The chain is built from TRBV19 and TRBJ1-2; no firm D call. Germline V gene sequence: CDR1 LNHDA, CDR2 SQIVND (reference sequence). The CDR3 contains 11 residues. Trimming removed 7 bases from V and 5 bases from J, with 8 bases in between. For the CDR3, the DNA is TGTGCCAGTAAATCGCGGTATGGCTACACCTTC. Translation gives CASKSRYGYTF. The full variable domain, with the rest looked up from reference TRBV19 and TRBJ1-2, is DGGITQSPKYLFRKEGQNVTLSCEQNLNHDAMYWYRQDPGQGLRLIYYSQIVNDFQKGDIAEGYSVSREKKESFPLTVTSAQKNPTAFYLCASKSRYGYTFGSGTRLTVV.

The V and J genes are TRBV6-2 or TRBV6-3 and TRBJ1-1; D unclear. The CDR3 runs 13 residues. V lost 6 bases, J lost 6 bases, and 14 bases lay in between. The germline gives CDR1 MNHEY, CDR2 SVGEGT. The CDR3 DNA reads TGTGCCAGCAGCCCGTCGGGGAGCGCTGAAGCTTTCTTT. Its protein is CASSPSGSAEAFF.

J is TRBJ1-1 and V is TRBV5-1, with D maybe TRBD1 (5 bases). Looked up from germline, CDR1 is SGHRS and CDR2 is YFSETQ. This CDR3 spans 16 amino acids. V dropped 3 bases and J dropped 1 base, with 16 bases sitting between them. The CDR3 reads CASSWSNLRGNTEAFF. The CDR3 nucleotides read TGCGCCAGCAGCTGGAGTAACCTAAGGGGGAACACTGAAGCTTTCTTT.

The chain carries TRBV6-6 and TRBJ2-1; 15 nucleotides match TRBD2. This CDR3 has 15 amino acids. Germline values: CDR1 MNHNY, CDR2 SVGAGI (reference sequence). J gave up 5 bases and V 5 bases, and 1 base lay outside the gene matches. The CDR3 here is CASSRTSGGDNEQFF. The CDR3 nucleotides read TGTGCCAGCAGTCGGACTAGCGGGGGGGACAATGAGCAGTTCTTC.

The chain links TRBV18 to TRBJ2-3; maybe TRBD2 (5 bases). Germline V gene sequence: CDR1 KGHSH, CDR2 LQKENI. V was pared by 0 bases and J by 7 bases, with 11 bases between. This CDR3 is 14 amino acids long. The CDR3 protein is CASSPPGLDYTQYF. Here the CDR3 DNA reads TGTGCCAGCTCACCACCAGGACTCGACTATACGCAGTATTTT.

The genes are TRBV19 and TRBJ2-6; 9 bases agree with TRBD1. J lost 2 bases, V lost 5 bases, and 7 bases had no gene match. This CDR3 has 17 amino acids. The germline CDR1 and CDR2 sequences are LNHDA and SQIVND (reference sequence). CDR3 sequence: CASSRPRDRAGANVLTF. The CDR3 DNA reads as TGTGCCAGTAGTCGTCCCCGGGACAGGGCTGGGGCCAACGTCCTGACTTTC.

V and J are TRBV27 and TRBJ2-7, with 11 nucleotides matching TRBD1. Per germline, CDR1 MNHEY and CDR2 SMNVEV (reference sequence). The CDR3 loop spans 13 amino acids. V lost 9 bases, J lost 5 bases, and 6 bases stayed unmatched. CDR3 in DNA: TGTGCCAGTACCGGGACAGGGGGTGACGAGCAGTACTTC. Translating it yields CASTGTGGDEQYF.

The chain employs TRBV19 and TRBJ2-7, with 7 bases identical to TRBD1. Germline CDR1 is LNHDA and CDR2 is SQIVND (reference sequence). CDR3 length: 13 residues. Germline trimming cut 6 bases from V and 1 base from J; bases unmatched to any gene: 3. The CDR3: CASRETGSYEQYF. CDR3 sequence (DNA): TGTGCCAGTAGAGAGACAGGGTCCTACGAGCAGTACTTC.

The genes are TRBV19 and TRBJ2-2, with 9 bases aligning to TRBD1. V was pared by 1 base and J by 5 bases, with 5 bases of the junction left unmatched. Germline assignment: CDR1 LNHDA and CDR2 SQIVND (reference sequence). There are 16 residues in the CDR3. CDR3 coding DNA: TGTGCCAGTAGTATAGCTAACAGGGGGCGGACCGGGGAGCTGTTTTTT. Amino acids: CASSIANRGRTGELFF. Using reference TRBV19 and TRBJ2-2 for the parts outside the CDR3, the full variable domain is DGGITQSPKYLFRKEGQNVTLSCEQNLNHDAMYWYRQDPGQGLRLIYYSQIVNDFQKGDIAEGYSVSREKKESFPLTVTSAQKNPTAFYLCASSIANRGRTGELFFGEGSRLTVL.

This clone has a single count. V usage is TRBV27 and J usage is TRBJ2-7, with D perhaps matching TRBD1 (7 bases). The CDR3 has 16 amino acids. Trimming pared 2 bases from V and 5 bases from J, leaving 19 bases between. The germline gives CDR1 MNHEY, CDR2 SMNVEV (reference sequence). The CDR3 here is CASSLGTVWTTNEQYF. CDR3 coding DNA: TGTGCCAGCAGTTTAGGGACAGTTTGGACTACTAACGAGCAGTACTTC.

This chain connects TRBV27 to TRBJ2-7; D is possibly TRBD2 (6 bases). This CDR3 has 16 amino acids. The ends were cut back, 2 bases at V and 2 bases at J, with 16 bases in the middle. Germline V CDR1 and CDR2: MNHEY, SMNVEV (reference sequence). Here the CDR3 reads CASSLRVGSGAYEQYF. The CDR3, as DNA: TGTGCCAGCAGTTTAAGGGTCGGGAGTGGGGCCTACGAGCAGTACTTC.

This chain uses TRBV7-9 with TRBJ1-1, with a tentative D call TRBD1 (5 bases). V was trimmed by 5 bases and J by 3 bases, leaving 7 bases between them. Germline assignment: CDR1 SEHNR and CDR2 FQNEAQ (reference sequence). This CDR3 has 12 amino acids. The CDR3 is CASSQGDTEAFF. The CDR3 bases are TGTGCCAGCAGCCAAGGGGACACTGAAGCTTTCTTT.

This chain uses TRBV6-5 with TRBJ2-2; maybe TRBD2 (6 bases). V dropped 6 bases and J dropped 5 bases, with 13 bases sitting between them. The CDR3 length is 14 residues. Germline V CDR1 and CDR2: MNHEY, SVGAGI. The CDR3 loop is CASRALEGTGELFF. CDR3 DNA: TGTGCCAGCAGAGCCCTGGAGGGTACCGGGGAGCTGTTTTTT.